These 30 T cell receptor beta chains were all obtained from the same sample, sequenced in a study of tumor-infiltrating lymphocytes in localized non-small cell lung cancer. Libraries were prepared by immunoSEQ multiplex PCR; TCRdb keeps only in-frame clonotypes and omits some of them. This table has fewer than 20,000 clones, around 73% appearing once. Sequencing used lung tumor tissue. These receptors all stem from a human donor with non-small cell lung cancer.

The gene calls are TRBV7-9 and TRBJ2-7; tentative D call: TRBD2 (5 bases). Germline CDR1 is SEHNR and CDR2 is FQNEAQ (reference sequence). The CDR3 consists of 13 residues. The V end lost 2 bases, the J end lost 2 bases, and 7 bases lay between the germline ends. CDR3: CASSLSGAYEQYF. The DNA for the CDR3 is TGTGCCAGCAGCTTAAGCGGCGCCTACGAGCAGTACTTC.

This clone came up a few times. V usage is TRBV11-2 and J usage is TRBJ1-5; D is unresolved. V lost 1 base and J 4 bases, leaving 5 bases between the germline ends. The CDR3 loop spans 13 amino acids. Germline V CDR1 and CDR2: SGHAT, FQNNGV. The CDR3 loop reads CASSLVRNQPQHF. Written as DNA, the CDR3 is TGTGCCAGCAGCTTAGTCCGAAATCAGCCCCAGCATTTT.

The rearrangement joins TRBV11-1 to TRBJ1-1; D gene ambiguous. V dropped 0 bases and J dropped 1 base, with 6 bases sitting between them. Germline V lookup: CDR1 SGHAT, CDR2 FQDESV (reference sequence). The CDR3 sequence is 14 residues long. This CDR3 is CASSLAAGNTEAFF. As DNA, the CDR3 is TGTGCCAGCAGCTTAGCAGCAGGGAACACTGAAGCTTTCTTT.

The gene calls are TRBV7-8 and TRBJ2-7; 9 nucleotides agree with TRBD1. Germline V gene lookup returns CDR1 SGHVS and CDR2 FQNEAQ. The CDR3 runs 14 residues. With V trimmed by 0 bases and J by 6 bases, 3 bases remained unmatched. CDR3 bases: TGTGCCAGCAGCTTAGCGGGACAGGGAAGCGAGCAGTACTTC. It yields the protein CASSLAGQGSEQYF.

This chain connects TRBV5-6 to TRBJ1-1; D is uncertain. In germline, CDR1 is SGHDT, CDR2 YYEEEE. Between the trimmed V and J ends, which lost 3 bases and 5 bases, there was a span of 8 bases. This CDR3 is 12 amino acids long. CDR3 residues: CASSSGRTEAFF. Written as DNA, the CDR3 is TGTGCCAGCAGCTCCGGGCGGACTGAAGCTTTCTTT.

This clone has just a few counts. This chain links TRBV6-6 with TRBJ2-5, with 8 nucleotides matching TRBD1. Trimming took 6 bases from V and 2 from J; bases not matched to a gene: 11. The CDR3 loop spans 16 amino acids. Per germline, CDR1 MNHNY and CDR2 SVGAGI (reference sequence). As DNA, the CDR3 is TGTGCCAGCAGCTATTCCGGCAGGGGGCTACAAGAGACCCAGTACTTC. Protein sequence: CASSYSGRGLQETQYF.

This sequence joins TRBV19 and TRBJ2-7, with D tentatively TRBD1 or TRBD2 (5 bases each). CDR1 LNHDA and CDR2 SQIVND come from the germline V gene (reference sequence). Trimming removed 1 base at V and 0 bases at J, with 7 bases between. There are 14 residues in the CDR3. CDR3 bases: TGTGCCAGTAGTATAGGGGGGAACTCCTACGAGCAGTACTTC. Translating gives CASSIGGNSYEQYF.

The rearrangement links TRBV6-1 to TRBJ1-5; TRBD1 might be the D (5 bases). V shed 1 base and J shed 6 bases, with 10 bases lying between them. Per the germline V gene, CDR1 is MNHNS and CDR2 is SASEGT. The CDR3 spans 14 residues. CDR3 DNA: TGTGCCAGCAGTGAAGATGGGGGGGGTCAGCCCCAGCATTTT. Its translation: CASSEDGGGQPQHF.

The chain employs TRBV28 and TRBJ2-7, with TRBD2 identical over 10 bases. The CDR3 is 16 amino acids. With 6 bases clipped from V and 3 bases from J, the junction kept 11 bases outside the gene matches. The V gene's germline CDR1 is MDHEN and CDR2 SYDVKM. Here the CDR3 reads CASRLRAGGPYYEQYF. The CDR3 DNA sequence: TGTGCCAGCAGATTAAGAGCGGGGGGGCCCTACTACGAGCAGTACTTC.

CDR3 loop: CATASGGRDEQYF. The CDR3 DNA is TGTGCCACAGCTAGCGGGGGGAGGGACGAGCAGTACTTC. The V gene is TRBV10-3, the J gene TRBJ2-7; 11 bases map to TRBD2. Per germline, CDR1 ENHRY and CDR2 SYGVKD. The trim removed 10 bases at V and 5 bases at J, leaving 7 bases unmatched. The length of the CDR3 is 13 residues.

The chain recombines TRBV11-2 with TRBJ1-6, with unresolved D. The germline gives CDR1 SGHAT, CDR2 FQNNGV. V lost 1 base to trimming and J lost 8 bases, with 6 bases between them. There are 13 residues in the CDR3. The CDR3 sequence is CASSLAPDSPLHF. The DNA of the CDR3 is TGTGCCAGCAGCTTAGCCCCGGATTCACCCCTCCACTTT.

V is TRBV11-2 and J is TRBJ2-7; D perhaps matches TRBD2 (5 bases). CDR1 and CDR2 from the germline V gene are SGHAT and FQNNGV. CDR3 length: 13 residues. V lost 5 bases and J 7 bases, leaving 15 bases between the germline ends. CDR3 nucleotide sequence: TGTGCCAGCAGCCCTTGGGCTTCGGGGGAGCAGTACTTC. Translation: CASSPWASGEQYF.

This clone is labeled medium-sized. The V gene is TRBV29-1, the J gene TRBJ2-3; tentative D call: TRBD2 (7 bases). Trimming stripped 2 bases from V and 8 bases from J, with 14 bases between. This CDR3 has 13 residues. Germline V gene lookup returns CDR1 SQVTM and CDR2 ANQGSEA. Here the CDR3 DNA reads TGCAGCGTTGAAACAGGGTCGGGGGGTACGCAGTATTTT. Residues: CSVETGSGGTQYF.

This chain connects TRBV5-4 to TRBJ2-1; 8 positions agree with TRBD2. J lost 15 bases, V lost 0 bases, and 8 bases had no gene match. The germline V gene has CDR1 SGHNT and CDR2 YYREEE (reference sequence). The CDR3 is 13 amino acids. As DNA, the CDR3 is TGTGCCAGCAGCTTGGACCCAGCGGGAGAGTGGTTCTTC. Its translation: CASSLDPAGEWFF.

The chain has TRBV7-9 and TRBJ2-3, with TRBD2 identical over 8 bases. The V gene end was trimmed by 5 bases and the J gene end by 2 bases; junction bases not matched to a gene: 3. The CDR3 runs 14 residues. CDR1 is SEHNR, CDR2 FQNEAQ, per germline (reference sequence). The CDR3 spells CASSPGGSTDTQYF. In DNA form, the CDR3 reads TGTGCCAGCAGCCCGGGGGGGTCCACAGATACGCAGTATTTT.

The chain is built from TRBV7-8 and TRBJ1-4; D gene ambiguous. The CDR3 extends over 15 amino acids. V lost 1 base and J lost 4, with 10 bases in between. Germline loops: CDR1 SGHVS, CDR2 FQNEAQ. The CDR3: CASSLEGYRNEKLFF. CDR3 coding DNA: TGTGCCAGCAGCTTAGAGGGTTACCGTAATGAAAAACTGTTTTTT.

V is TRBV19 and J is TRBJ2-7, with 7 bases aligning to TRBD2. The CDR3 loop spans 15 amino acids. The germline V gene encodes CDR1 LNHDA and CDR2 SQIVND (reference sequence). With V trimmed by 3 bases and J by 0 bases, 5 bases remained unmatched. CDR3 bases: TGTGCCAGTAGTATCGGGAGGACCCTCTCCTACGAGCAGTACTTC. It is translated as CASSIGRTLSYEQYF. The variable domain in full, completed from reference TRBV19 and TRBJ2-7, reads DGGITQSPKYLFRKEGQNVTLSCEQNLNHDAMYWYRQDPGQGLRLIYYSQIVNDFQKGDIAEGYSVSREKKESFPLTVTSAQKNPTAFYLCASSIGRTLSYEQYFGPGTRLTVT.

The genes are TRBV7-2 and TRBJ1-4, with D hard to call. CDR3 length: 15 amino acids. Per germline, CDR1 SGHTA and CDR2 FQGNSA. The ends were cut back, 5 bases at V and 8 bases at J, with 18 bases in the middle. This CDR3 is CASSPRAGEREKLFF. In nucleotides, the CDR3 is TGTGCCAGCAGCCCCCGAGCGGGTGAGCGCGAAAAACTGTTTTTT.

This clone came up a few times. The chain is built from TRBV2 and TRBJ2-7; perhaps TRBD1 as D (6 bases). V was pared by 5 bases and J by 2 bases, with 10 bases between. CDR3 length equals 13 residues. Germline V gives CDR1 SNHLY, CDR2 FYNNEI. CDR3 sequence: CASSQGLAYEQYF. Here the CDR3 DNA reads TGTGCCAGCAGTCAGGGGCTGGCCTACGAGCAGTACTTC.

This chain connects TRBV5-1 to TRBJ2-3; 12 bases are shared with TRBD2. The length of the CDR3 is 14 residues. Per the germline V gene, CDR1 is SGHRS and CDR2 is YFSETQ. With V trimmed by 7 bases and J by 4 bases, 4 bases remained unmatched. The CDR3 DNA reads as TGCGCCAGCCGGACTAGCGGGACCTCAGATACGCAGTATTTT. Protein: CASRTSGTSDTQYF.

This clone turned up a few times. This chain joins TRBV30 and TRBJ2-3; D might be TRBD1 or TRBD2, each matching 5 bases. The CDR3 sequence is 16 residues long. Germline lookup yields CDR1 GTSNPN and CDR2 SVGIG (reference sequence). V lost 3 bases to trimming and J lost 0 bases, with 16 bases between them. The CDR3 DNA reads TGTGCCTGGAGAAAAAGGGACGCCTCTAGCACAGATACGCAGTATTTT. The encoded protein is CAWRKRDASSTDTQYF.

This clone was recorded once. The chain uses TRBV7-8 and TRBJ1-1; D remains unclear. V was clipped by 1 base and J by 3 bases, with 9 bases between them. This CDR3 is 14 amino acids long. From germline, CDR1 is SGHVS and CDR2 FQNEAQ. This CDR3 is CASSLVGMDTEAFF. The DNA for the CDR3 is TGTGCCAGCAGCTTAGTTGGGATGGACACTGAAGCTTTCTTT.

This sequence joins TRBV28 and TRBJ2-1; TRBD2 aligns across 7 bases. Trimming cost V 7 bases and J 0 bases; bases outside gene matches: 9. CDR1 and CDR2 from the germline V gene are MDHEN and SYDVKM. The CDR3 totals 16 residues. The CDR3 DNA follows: TGTGCCAGCATCCCCGGTAGCGGGCGCTCCTACAATGAGCAGTTCTTC. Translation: CASIPGSGRSYNEQFF.

The CDR3 DNA reads as TGTGCCTGGAGGTGGCCTACAGGAACCTACGAGCAGTACTTC. Its protein product is CAWRWPTGTYEQYF. The V gene is TRBV30, the J gene TRBJ2-5, with a tentative D call TRBD1 (5 bases). TRBJ2-7 explains the end of the DNA better; the J call may be wrong. CDR3 size: 14 residues. The germline gives CDR1 GTSNPN, CDR2 SVGIG (reference sequence).

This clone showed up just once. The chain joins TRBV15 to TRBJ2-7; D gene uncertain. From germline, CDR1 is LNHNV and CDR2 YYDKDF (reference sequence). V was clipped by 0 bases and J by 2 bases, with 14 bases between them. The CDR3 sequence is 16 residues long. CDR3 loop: CATSREWSEHPYEQYF. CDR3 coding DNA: TGTGCCACCAGCAGAGAATGGTCGGAACATCCCTACGAGCAGTACTTC.

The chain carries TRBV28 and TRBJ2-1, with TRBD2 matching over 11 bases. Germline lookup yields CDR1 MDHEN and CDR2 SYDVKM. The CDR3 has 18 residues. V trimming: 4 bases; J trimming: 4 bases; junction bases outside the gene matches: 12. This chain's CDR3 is CASSSTYSSGRKYNEQFF. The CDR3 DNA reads TGTGCCAGCAGTTCCACTTACTCTAGCGGGAGGAAATACAATGAGCAGTTCTTC. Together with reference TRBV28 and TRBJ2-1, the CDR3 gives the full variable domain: DVKVTQSSRYLVKRTGEKVFLECVQDMDHENMFWYRQDPGLGLRLIYFSYDVKMKEKGDIPEGYSVSREKKERFSLILESASTNQTSMYLCASSSTYSSGRKYNEQFFGPGTRLTVL.

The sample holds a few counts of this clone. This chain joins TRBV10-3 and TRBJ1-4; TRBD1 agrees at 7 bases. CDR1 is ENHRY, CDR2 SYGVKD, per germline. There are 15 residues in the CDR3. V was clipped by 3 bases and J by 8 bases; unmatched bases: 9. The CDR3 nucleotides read TGTGCCATCAGTGACCCTACAGGGGTGGTGGAAAAACTGTTTTTT. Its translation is CAISDPTGVVEKLFF.

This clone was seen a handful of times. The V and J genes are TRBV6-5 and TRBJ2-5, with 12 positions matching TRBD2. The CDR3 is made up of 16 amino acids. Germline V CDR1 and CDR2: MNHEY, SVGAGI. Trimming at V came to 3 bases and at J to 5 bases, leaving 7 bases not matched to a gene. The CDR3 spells CASSYRLAGAGETQYF. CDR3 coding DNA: TGTGCCAGCAGTTATAGACTAGCGGGAGCTGGCGAGACCCAGTACTTC.

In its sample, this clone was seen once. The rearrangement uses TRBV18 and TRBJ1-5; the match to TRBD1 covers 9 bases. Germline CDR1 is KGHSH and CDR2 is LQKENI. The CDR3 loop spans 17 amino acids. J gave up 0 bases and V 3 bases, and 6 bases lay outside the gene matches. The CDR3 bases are TGTGCCAGCTCACCGACAGGGGGTACTTATAGCAATCAGCCCCAGCATTTT. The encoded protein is CASSPTGGTYSNQPQHF. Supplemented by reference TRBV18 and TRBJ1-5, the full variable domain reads NAGVMQNPRHLVRRRGQEARLRCSPMKGHSHVYWYRQLPEEGLKFMVYLQKENIIDESGMPKERFSAEFPKEGPSILRIQQVVRGDSAAYFCASSPTGGTYSNQPQHFGDGTRLSIL.

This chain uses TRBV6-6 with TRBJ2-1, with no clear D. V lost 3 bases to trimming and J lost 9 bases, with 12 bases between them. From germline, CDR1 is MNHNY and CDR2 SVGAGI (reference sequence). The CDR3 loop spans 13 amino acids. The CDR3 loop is CASSYGGFSEQFF. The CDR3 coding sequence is TGTGCCAGCAGTTATGGTGGGTTCAGTGAGCAGTTCTTC.